This record covers a single TCR beta chain. Antigen: not known. The sample comes from a study of cytomegalovirus exposure and HLA in healthy donors. General study findings and limits: Reported findings show TCR beta sequences accurately forecast HLA-A and HLA-B alleles in most subjects. Further analysis was carried out later, and it showed several of the most significant clusters appearing linked to common viral pathogens. The study found most TCR sequences rare, yet found some public TCRs in many donors.

Trimming removed 5 bases from V and 1 base from J; junction bases left unmatched: 4. CDR1 is SGHTA and CDR2 is FQGTGA in the germline V gene. The CDR3 totals 15 residues. This PCR relied on a set of 60 Vbeta primers and 13 Jbeta primers. Measured with immunoSEQ multiplex PCR; TCRdb has only the in-frame clones, and not every one. This sample has 150,000 to 200,000 clones, with roughly 80% found just once. The V gene is TRBV7-3, the J gene TRBJ2-2; 7 bases match TRBD1. The sequenced sample consisted of PBMCs. The TCR comes from a human donor in good health. The CDR3 loop is CASSLQGMNTGELFF. The DNA for the CDR3 is TGTGCCAGCAGCCTACAGGGGATGAACACCGGGGAGCTGTTTTTT.